The rows below give T cell receptor beta chains drawn from one sample of a study of shared clonotypes between healthy human individuals. Method: immunoSEQ multiplex PCR; TCRdb's copy keeps in-frame clones and lacks some. The repertoire holds around 500,000 clones, with around 79% as singletons. The sequencing input was PBMCs. The receptors come from a woman aged 40-49 years in good health. Some clones in this sample may be carry-over from other donors' samples. CDR3s include the opening cysteine and the closing phenylalanine or tryptophan. D genes are given only for firm matches. Clone size is stated in some rows and not others, as once, few, many or a class when expanded.

J | size | V | length | D | CDR3 | DNA
TRBJ2-1 | many | TRBV19 | 14 | TRBD2 | CASSTSGESYEQFF | TGTGCCAGTAGTACTAGCGGGGAGAGTTATGAGCAGTTCTTC
TRBJ2-7 | . | TRBV5-1 | 13 | . | CASSLVVSYEQYF | TGCGCCAGCAGCTTGGTTGTCTCCTACGAGCAGTACTTC
TRBJ1-5 | . | TRBV19 | 15 | . | CASSRRERPLEPQHF | TGTGCCAGTAGTCGTCGGGAGAGGCCCCTCGAGCCCCAGCATTTT
TRBJ1-2 | . | TRBV28 | 14 | . | CASSLISGGYGYTF | TGTGCCAGCAGTTTAATATCCGGGGGCTATGGCTACACCTTC
TRBJ2-7 | . | TRBV5-1 | 15 | TRBD1 | CASSLEGQYIYEQYF | TGCGCCAGCAGCTTGGAGGGACAGTATATCTACGAGCAGTACTTC
TRBJ1-2 | once | TRBV5-5 | 15 | . | CASSFGASSNYGYTF | TGTGCCAGCAGCTTCGGTGCATCCTCTAACTATGGCTACACCTTC
TRBJ1-2 | . | TRBV4-3 | 15 | . | CASSQAAGQNYGYTF | TGCGCCAGCAGCCAAGCAGCTGGACAGAACTATGGCTACACCTTC
TRBJ2-1 | . | TRBV2 | 16 | TRBD2 | CASIPRGTSLLNEQFF | TGTGCCAGCATCCCAAGGGGGACTAGTCTGCTCAATGAGCAGTTCTTC
TRBJ1-4 | . | TRBV6-5 | 13 | . | CASSYLTGEKLFF | TGTGCCAGCAGTTACCTAACGGGTGAAAAACTGTTTTTT
TRBJ2-7 | . | TRBV7-2 | 14 | . | CASSLFDYAYEQYF | TGTGCCAGCAGCTTATTCGATTATGCCTACGAGCAGTACTTC
TRBJ1-5 | . | TRBV30 | 16 | . | CAWSPRPGGSNQPQHF | TGTGCCTGGAGTCCCCGCCCGGGGGGGAGCAATCAGCCCCAGCATTTT
TRBJ1-1 | . | TRBV9 | 13 | TRBD1 | CASSVHRGSEAFF | TGTGCCAGCAGCGTACACAGGGGCTCTGAAGCTTTCTTT
TRBJ1-3 | once | TRBV28 | 14 | . | CASSRVGTGNTIYF | TGTGCCAGCAGCAGGGTGGGGACTGGAAACACCATATATTTT
TRBJ2-1 | . | TRBV5-1 | 16 | TRBD2 | CASSYLWTSGGNEQFF | TGCGCCAGCAGCTATTTATGGACTAGCGGGGGCAATGAGCAGTTCTTC
TRBJ1-6 | . | TRBV10-3 | 13 | . | CAISLDGPGPLHF | TGTGCCATCAGTTTGGACGGCCCAGGACCCCTCCACTTT
TRBJ2-5 | . | TRBV18 | 15 | TRBD1 | CASSPRQGARETQYF | TGTGCCAGCTCACCCCGACAGGGGGCGAGGGAGACCCAGTACTTC
TRBJ1-1 | . | TRBV5-5 | 14 | TRBD1 | CASSVDRGRTEAFF | TGTGCCAGCAGCGTGGACAGGGGGCGGACTGAAGCTTTCTTT
TRBJ2-1 | few | TRBV11-3 | 13 | . | CASSRNLYNEQFF | TGTGCCAGCAGCAGGAATCTGTACAATGAGCAGTTCTTC
TRBJ2-7 | . | TRBV6-1 | 14 | TRBD2 | CASKTGTSSYEQYF | TGTGCCAGCAAGACCGGGACTAGCTCCTACGAGCAGTACTTC
TRBJ2-5 | many | TRBV4-1 | 16 | . | CASSRQNENSPETQYF | TGCGCCAGCAGCCGCCAAAATGAGAATAGTCCGGAGACCCAGTACTTC
TRBJ1-3 | . | TRBV30 | 14 | TRBD1 | CAYGQGASGNTIYF | TGTGCCTATGGACAGGGGGCTTCTGGAAACACCATATATTTT
TRBJ2-2 | . | TRBV18 | 14 | . | CASSIGVSTGELFF | TGTGCCAGCTCAATTGGCGTGAGCACCGGGGAGCTGTTTTTT
TRBJ2-3 | . | TRBV9 | 13 | . | CASSVVPTDTQYF | TGTGCCAGCAGCGTAGTCCCCACAGATACGCAGTATTTT
TRBJ2-1 | . | TRBV6-5 | 13 | . | CASSRSSYNEQFF | TGTGCCAGCAGTCGAAGCTCCTACAATGAGCAGTTCTTC
TRBJ2-1 | . | TRBV18 | 12 | . | CASSQLVNEQFF | TGTGCCAGCTCGCAACTAGTGAATGAGCAGTTCTTC
TRBJ2-2 | few | TRBV19 | 18 | TRBD2 | CASSLGLAGIPPTGELFF | TGTGCCAGTAGTCTCGGACTAGCGGGGATACCACCCACCGGGGAGCTGTTTTTT
TRBJ2-7 | . | TRBV13 | 16 | . | CASSLSAQLIPYEQYF | TGTGCCAGCAGCTTAAGTGCACAGTTGATCCCCTACGAGCAGTACTTC
TRBJ2-7 | . | TRBV5-4 | 13 | . | CASSLDPGNEQYF | TGTGCCAGCAGCTTGGACCCAGGGAACGAGCAGTACTTC
TRBJ2-7 | . | TRBV6-6 | 15 | TRBD2 | CASSYSASGSYEQYF | TGTGCCAGCAGTTACTCGGCTAGCGGATCCTACGAGCAGTACTTC